Shown below are 6 T cell receptor beta chains from a single sample sequenced in a study of response to subunit inactivated influenza vaccine. TCRdb called the RT-PCR reads again in MiXCR, with one record for every CDR3 protein. The table has about 580,000 distinct CDR3 sequences, around 15% seen once; the top ten hold around 10%. The specimen comprised PBMCs from blood, sampled 11 to 12 days after vaccination. The receptor source for this set is a man aged 45-65 years who received an inactivated influenza vaccine.

The chain couples TRBV10-3 to TRBJ2-1; TRBD2 matches 10 bases. CDR3 length: 17 amino acids. V gave up 1 base and J gave up 7 bases; unmatched junction bases: 10. The V gene's germline CDR1 is ENHRY and CDR2 SYGVKD. The CDR3, as DNA: TGTGCCATCAGTGAGTGGGTGGCTAGCGGGAGAGGTAATGAGCAGTTCTTC. Protein: CAISEWVASGRGNEQFF.

This chain connects TRBV20-1 to TRBJ2-3; D possibly corresponds to TRBD2 (6 bases). Germline V lookup: CDR1 DFQATT, CDR2 SNEGSKA (reference sequence). The ends were cut back, 6 bases at V and 2 bases at J, with 18 bases in the middle. This CDR3 has 15 residues. In DNA, the CDR3 is TGCAGTGCCACCGAGGACTACCGAGACACAGATACGCAGTATTTT. Its translation: CSATEDYRDTDTQYF.

V gene TRBV24-1 combines with J gene TRBJ2-7; D is ambiguous. The germline CDR1 and CDR2 sequences are KGHDR and SFDVKD. The germline V and J ends were trimmed by 4 bases and 3 bases, with 12 bases remaining between them. This CDR3 is built from 14 residues. CDR3: CATSEISPHYEQYF. The CDR3 DNA sequence: TGTGCCACCAGTGAGATCTCACCGCACTACGAGCAGTACTTC.

This clonotype was seen only a few times. The chain recombines TRBV10-3 with TRBJ1-1; D gene unclear. Trimming stripped 9 bases from V and 1 base from J, with 12 bases between. The CDR3 is made up of 13 amino acids. CDR1 is ENHRY and CDR2 is SYGVKD in the germline V gene. The CDR3 sequence: CAIRIGKNTEAFF. The CDR3 DNA reads as TGTGCCATTAGGATCGGTAAGAACACTGAAGCTTTCTTT.

This clonotype turned up a few times. This rearrangement joins TRBV20-1 to TRBJ1-1; 10 bases align to TRBD1. Trimming took 7 bases from V and 3 from J; bases not matched to a gene: 5. The CDR3 spans 13 residues. Germline-derived CDR1 and CDR2 are DFQATT and SNEGSKA (reference sequence). CDR3 region: CSGPDRGYTEAFF. The CDR3 DNA reads as TGCAGTGGCCCGGACAGGGGGTACACTGAAGCTTTCTTT.

This clonotype has just one count. CDR3 in amino acids: CASSEYGDNEQFF. CDR3 DNA sequence: TGTGCCAGCAGTGAGTACGGAGACAATGAGCAGTTCTTC. The rearrangement uses TRBV6-4 and TRBJ2-1; D remains unclear. V gave up 3 bases and J gave up 5 bases, with 8 bases separating them. CDR1 MRHNA and CDR2 SNTAGT come from the germline V gene. This CDR3 comprises 13 residues.